These 18 T cell receptor beta chains share one sample of origin, sequenced in a study of blood T cells in healthy people across ages. Using a J-beta primer mix together with a sample-barcoded 5' primer, a second PCR was run for roughly 6 to 12 cycles. TCRdb recomputed calls from the 5' RACE reads with MiXCR, one row per CDR3 protein. The table has just under 750,000 distinct CDR3 sequences, 22% seen once. The source material was blood. The receptors derive from a man in his 70s in good health.

A few counts support this clonotype. CDR3 nucleotides: TGTGCCAGCAGTTTCGGACGAGAGGGGGGCCACACCTTC. Its translation is CASSFGREGGHTF. This chain uses TRBV12-3 or TRBV12-4 with TRBJ1-2; D is perhaps TRBD1 (6 bases). The CDR3 covers 13 residues. V was trimmed by 3 bases and J by 12 bases, leaving 17 bases between them.

This clonotype was counted a few times. This chain links TRBV7-2 with TRBJ2-3; no firm D call. The CDR3 length is 14 residues. Deletions cut 1 base from V and 6 bases from J, with 11 bases between. The germline CDR1 and CDR2 sequences are SGHTA and FQGNSA. The CDR3 protein is CASSLVGRPDTQYF. Here the CDR3 DNA reads TGTGCCAGCAGCTTAGTGGGCAGACCGGATACGCAGTATTTT.

V gene TRBV7-9 combines with J gene TRBJ2-5, with a tentative D call TRBD2 (6 bases). This CDR3 has 15 amino acids. From germline, CDR1 is SEHNR and CDR2 FQNEAQ (reference sequence). V was shortened by 2 bases and J by 2 bases, with 12 bases between the two germline ends. Written as DNA, the CDR3 is TGTGCCAGCAGCTTAATGGGAGGACTTCAAGAGACCCAGTACTTC. Protein: CASSLMGGLQETQYF.

This rearrangement joins TRBV6-5 to TRBJ2-5, with D hard to call. The CDR3 consists of 13 residues. V lost 6 bases and J lost 2, with 10 bases in between. In germline, CDR1 is MNHEY, CDR2 SVGAGI. The CDR3 region has the DNA TGTGCCAGCAGCTGGCTGAGTCAAGAGACCCAGTACTTC. Amino acid sequence: CASSWLSQETQYF.

This clonotype was seen a single time. V is TRBV7-2 and J is TRBJ1-1; a possible D gene is TRBD1 (5 bases). With 0 bases removed from V and 4 bases from J, the gap between germline ends came to 12 bases. Germline loops: CDR1 SGHTA, CDR2 FQGNSA. The CDR3 has 15 residues. The CDR3 nucleotides read TGTGCCAGCAGCTTAGCTTTGGGGGGAAGCACTGAAGCTTTCTTT. Translating it yields CASSLALGGSTEAFF.

The table lists this clonotype with a few counts. The J gene is TRBJ2-1, the V gene TRBV7-9; 11 bases agree with TRBD2. CDR3 size: 16 residues. The V gene's germline CDR1 is SEHNR and CDR2 FQNEAQ (reference sequence). V gave up 2 bases and J gave up 5 bases; unmatched junction bases: 5. CDR3 DNA sequence: TGTGCCAGCAGCTTAATACTAGCGGGGGCCAACAATGAGCAGTTCTTC. This gives the protein CASSLILAGANNEQFF.

The rearrangement uses TRBV12-3 or TRBV12-4 and TRBJ2-7; the D gene is possibly TRBD2 (6 bases). The CDR3 loop spans 15 amino acids. V was cut by 0 bases and J by 5 bases, with 14 bases left in between. The CDR3 sequence is CASSLAGGLHHEQYF. CDR3 in DNA: TGTGCCAGCAGTTTAGCGGGGGGTCTCCACCACGAGCAGTACTTC.

The rearrangement links TRBV9 to TRBJ1-2; unclear D gene. CDR3 length equals 15 residues. V lost 0 bases to trimming and J lost 0 bases, with 9 bases between them. The germline gives CDR1 SGDLS, CDR2 YYNGEE. The CDR3 sequence is CASSVGDTANYGYTF. The CDR3 DNA reads TGTGCCAGCAGCGTAGGAGACACTGCTAACTATGGCTACACCTTC.

This clonotype has a handful of counts. The rearrangement joins TRBV29-1 to TRBJ2-5; D possibly uses TRBD1 or TRBD2 (6 bases each). The DNA end lines up better with TRBJ2-7; the J call may be wrong. Germline CDR1 is SQVTM and CDR2 is ANQGSEA. The CDR3 loop spans 13 amino acids. The CDR3 spells CSVGGGGTYEQYF. CDR3 nucleotides: TGCAGCGTTGGAGGGGGAGGCACCTACGAGCAGTACTTC.

V usage is TRBV24-1 and J usage is TRBJ2-5; tentatively, D is TRBD2 (6 bases). Trimming cost V 3 bases and J 4 bases, with 11 bases left between them. The germline CDR1 and CDR2 sequences are KGHDR and SFDVKD. This CDR3 has 14 residues. For the CDR3, the DNA is TGTGCCACCAGTGATCGGGGGACCACAGAGACCCAGTACTTC. Its translation: CATSDRGTTETQYF.

The table lists this clonotype with a few counts. J is TRBJ2-1 and V is TRBV12-3 or TRBV12-4; D is ambiguous. CDR3 length: 17 residues. V was pared by 4 bases and J by 6 bases, with 22 bases between. The CDR3 loop is CASSSFGAAVSANEQFF. The CDR3 nucleotides are TGTGCCAGCAGTTCTTTTGGAGCTGCCGTTTCCGCCAATGAGCAGTTCTTC.

There are many counts of this clonotype. The V gene is TRBV4-1, the J gene TRBJ2-4; tentatively, D is TRBD2 (5 bases). In germline, CDR1 is MGHRA, CDR2 YSYEKL. CDR3 length: 15 amino acids. Trimming removed 0 bases from V and 7 bases from J, with 13 bases in between. CDR3 region: CASSQDDGVGNIQYF. The CDR3 coding sequence is TGCGCCAGCAGCCAAGATGACGGGGTCGGGAACATTCAGTACTTC.

This clonotype was picked up a small number of times. The chain has TRBV7-9 and TRBJ1-2; TRBD1 matches at 11 bases. The germline V gene has CDR1 SEHNR and CDR2 FQNEAQ (reference sequence). Losses at the gene ends were 4 bases for V and 7 bases for J; bases not matched to a gene: 11. The length of the CDR3 is 16 residues. In nucleotides, the CDR3 is TGTGCCAGCAGCTCGCCTCGAAAAGGGACAGGGGGTGGCTACACCTTC. Amino acid sequence: CASSSPRKGTGGGYTF.

The chain combines TRBV20-1 with TRBJ2-5; 7 bases are shared with TRBD2. The DNA end is a closer match to TRBJ2-1, so the J assignment may be wrong. The CDR3 loop spans 14 amino acids. In germline, CDR1 is DFQATT, CDR2 SNEGSKA (reference sequence). CDR3 region: CSASGGGTYNEQFF. CDR3 sequence (DNA): TGCAGTGCTAGTGGCGGGGGAACTTACAATGAGCAGTTCTTC.

This clonotype appeared a few times. The J gene is TRBJ2-1, the V gene TRBV20-1; the D gene is possibly TRBD1 (7 bases). The germline V and J ends were trimmed by 6 bases and 6 bases, with 18 bases remaining between them. This CDR3 contains 14 residues. Germline CDR1 and CDR2: DFQATT and SNEGSKA (reference sequence). The CDR3 is CSARGDAGFNEQFF. The CDR3 region has the DNA TGCAGTGCCAGGGGGGACGCGGGGTTCAATGAGCAGTTCTTC.

The genes are TRBV10-3 and TRBJ1-4; unclear D gene. The CDR3 totals 14 residues. Germline CDR1 is ENHRY and CDR2 is SYGVKD. V shed 7 bases and J shed 8 bases, with 17 bases lying between them. CDR3 in DNA: TGTGCCATCAATGACCCCAGAGAACCCGAAAAACTGTTTTTT. It yields the protein CAINDPREPEKLFF.

The J gene is TRBJ1-4, the V gene TRBV30; a possible D gene is TRBD1 (5 bases). Trimming left V 2 bases short and J 4 bases short, with 8 bases between. This CDR3 is built from 13 residues. The germline V gene has CDR1 GTSNPN and CDR2 SVGIG (reference sequence). The CDR3 DNA follows: TGTGCCTGGAGTAGGGACGTTAATGAAAAACTGTTTTTT. Its translation is CAWSRDVNEKLFF.

Ten or more counts support this clonotype. V and J are TRBV19 and TRBJ2-7; D may be TRBD1 or TRBD2 (5 bases each). Germline-derived CDR1 and CDR2 are LNHDA and SQIVND (reference sequence). V gave up 1 base and J gave up 5 bases, with 18 bases separating them. The CDR3 extends over 16 amino acids. Here the CDR3 DNA reads TGTGCCAGTAGTATAGCCTTTAAGGGACGCTACCACGAGCAGTACTTC. It is translated as CASSIAFKGRYHEQYF.